This T cell receptor beta chain was obtained from a study of brain metastases from non-small cell lung cancer. V lost 3 bases, J lost 5 bases, and 10 bases stayed unmatched. This CDR3 region has 15 residues. Germline V gene sequence: CDR1 SGDLS, CDR2 YYNGEE. Generated by immunoSEQ multiplex PCR, the TCRdb table keeps only in-frame clones and is missing some. The repertoire holds 1,500 to 2,000 clones, with approximately 91% as singletons. The rearrangement links TRBV9 to TRBJ2-5; 7 bases fit TRBD1. The TCR sequence derives from a donor at least 40 years old with non-small cell lung cancer. The sequencing sample was made of tissue from a brain metastasis. CDR3 protein: CASSGNTGVGETQYF. DNA for the CDR3: TGTGCCAGCAGCGGTAACACAGGGGTCGGTGAGACCCAGTACTTC.